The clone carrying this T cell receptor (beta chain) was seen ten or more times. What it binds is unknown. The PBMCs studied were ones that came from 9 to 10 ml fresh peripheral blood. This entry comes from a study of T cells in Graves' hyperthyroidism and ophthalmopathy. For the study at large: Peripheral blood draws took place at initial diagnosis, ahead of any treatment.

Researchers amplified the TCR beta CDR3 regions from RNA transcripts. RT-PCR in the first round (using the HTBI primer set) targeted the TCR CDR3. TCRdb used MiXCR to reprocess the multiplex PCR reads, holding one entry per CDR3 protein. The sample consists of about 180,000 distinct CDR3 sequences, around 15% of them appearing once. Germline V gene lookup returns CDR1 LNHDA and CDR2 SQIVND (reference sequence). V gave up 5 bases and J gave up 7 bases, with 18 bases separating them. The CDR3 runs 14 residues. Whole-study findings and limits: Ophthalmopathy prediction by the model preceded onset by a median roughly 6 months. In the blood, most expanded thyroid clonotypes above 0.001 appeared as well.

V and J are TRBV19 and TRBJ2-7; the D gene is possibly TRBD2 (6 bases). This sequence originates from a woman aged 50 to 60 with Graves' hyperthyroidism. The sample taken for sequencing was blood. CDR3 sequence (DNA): TGTGCCAGTAGTTCTGGGGGACTCAAGAGGGAGCAGTACTTC. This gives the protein CASSSGGLKREQYF.